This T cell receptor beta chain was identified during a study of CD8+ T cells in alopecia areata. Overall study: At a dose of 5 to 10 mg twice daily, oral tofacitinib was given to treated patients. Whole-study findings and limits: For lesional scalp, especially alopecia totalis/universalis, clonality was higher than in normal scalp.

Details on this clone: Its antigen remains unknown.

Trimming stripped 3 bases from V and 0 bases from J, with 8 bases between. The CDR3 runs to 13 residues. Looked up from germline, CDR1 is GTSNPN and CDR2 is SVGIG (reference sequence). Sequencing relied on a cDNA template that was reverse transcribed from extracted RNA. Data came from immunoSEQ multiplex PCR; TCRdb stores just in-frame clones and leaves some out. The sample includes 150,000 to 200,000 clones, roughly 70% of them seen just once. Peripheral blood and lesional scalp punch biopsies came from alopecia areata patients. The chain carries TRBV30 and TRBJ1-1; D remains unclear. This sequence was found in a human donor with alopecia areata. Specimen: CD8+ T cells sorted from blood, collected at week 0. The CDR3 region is CAWRLIMNTEAFF. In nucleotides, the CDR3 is TGTGCCTGGAGATTGATTATGAACACTGAAGCTTTCTTT. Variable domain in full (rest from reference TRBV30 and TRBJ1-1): SQTIHQWPATLVQPVGSPLSLECTVEGTSNPNLYWYRQAAGRGLQLLFYSVGIGQISSEVPQNLSASRPQDRQFILSSKKLLLSDSGFYLCAWRLIMNTEAFFGQGTRLTVV.